These T cell receptor beta chains were read from a single sample in a study of cytomegalovirus exposure and HLA in healthy donors. Produced via immunoSEQ multiplex PCR; TCRdb's table is partial and in-frame only. Of about 170,000 clones listed, about 89% are singletons. Sequences were obtained from PBMCs. These receptors all come from a man aged 18 to 30 in good health and CMV-seropositive. The CDR3 runs from the conserved cysteine through the conserved F or W. The order of the fields is clone size, J gene, V gene, D gene, CDR3 DNA, CDR3 protein. The D gene is left open where the match is weak. Size is stated for part of the rows, as once, few or many counts, or as a class when the clone is expanded.

clone size: NA; J gene: TRBJ2-7; V gene: TRBV7-6; D gene: TRBD1; CDR3 DNA: TGTGCCAGCAGCTCCCGGGACAGGGGCTACGAGCAGTACTTC; CDR3 protein: CASSSRDRGYEQYF
clone size: many; J gene: TRBJ1-5; V gene: TRBV15; D gene: NA; CDR3 DNA: TGTGCCACCAGCAGAGCGGGGGGGCCCCAGCATTTT; CDR3 protein: CATSRAGGPQHF
clone size: NA; J gene: TRBJ2-1; V gene: TRBV29-1; D gene: NA; CDR3 DNA: TGCAGCGTTGATTGGGGGGGCGAGTTCTTC; CDR3 protein: CSVDWGGEFF
clone size: NA; J gene: TRBJ2-5; V gene: TRBV6-6; D gene: NA; CDR3 DNA: TGTGCCAGCAGTTATAGTGGGACCCAGTACTTC; CDR3 protein: CASSYSGTQYF
clone size: NA; J gene: TRBJ1-2; V gene: TRBV19; D gene: TRBD1; CDR3 DNA: TGTGCCAGTAGTCCACAGGGGAACTATGGCTACACCTTC; CDR3 protein: CASSPQGNYGYTF
clone size: NA; J gene: TRBJ2-1; V gene: TRBV27; D gene: TRBD2; CDR3 DNA: TGTGCCAGCAGACTAGCGGGGATAAATCATGAGCAGTTCTTC; CDR3 protein: CASRLAGINHEQFF
clone size: NA; J gene: TRBJ2-7; V gene: TRBV10-2; D gene: TRBD1; CDR3 DNA: TGCGCCAGCAGTGATAGGACAGGTTGGAACTACGAGCAGTACTTC; CDR3 protein: CASSDRTGWNYEQYF
clone size: NA; J gene: TRBJ2-1; V gene: TRBV5-6; D gene: NA; CDR3 DNA: TGTGCCAGCAGCTTGGCCCCGGTTAGCAACAATGAGCAGTTCTTC; CDR3 protein: CASSLAPVSNNEQFF
clone size: NA; J gene: TRBJ1-2; V gene: TRBV28; D gene: NA; CDR3 DNA: TGTGCCAGCAGTCTAACACCGACTGCTTACTATGGCTACACCTTC; CDR3 protein: CASSLTPTAYYGYTF
clone size: NA; J gene: TRBJ2-4; V gene: TRBV6-6; D gene: TRBD2; CDR3 DNA: TGTGCCAGCGGGCGGGGGGATCTAGCCAAAAACATTCAGTACTTC; CDR3 protein: CASGRGDLAKNIQYF
clone size: once; J gene: TRBJ2-3; V gene: TRBV4-3; D gene: NA; CDR3 DNA: TGCGCCAGCAGCCAAGACAGGTTTAGCACAGATACGCAGTATTTT; CDR3 protein: CASSQDRFSTDTQYF
clone size: NA; J gene: TRBJ2-1; V gene: TRBV4-2; D gene: TRBD1; CDR3 DNA: TGTGCCAGCAGCCATGGACAGGATAATGAGCAGTTCTTC; CDR3 protein: CASSHGQDNEQFF
clone size: NA; J gene: TRBJ2-3; V gene: TRBV6-4; D gene: TRBD1; CDR3 DNA: TGTGCCAGCAGCGGACAGGGTGGGACAGATACGCAGTATTTT; CDR3 protein: CASSGQGGTDTQYF
clone size: few; J gene: TRBJ2-1; V gene: TRBV6-5; D gene: NA; CDR3 DNA: TGTGCCAGCAGGGCGGGACAGAGCCCTTTCAATGAGCAGTTCTTC; CDR3 protein: CASRAGQSPFNEQFF
clone size: NA; J gene: TRBJ2-1; V gene: TRBV7-6; D gene: TRBD1; CDR3 DNA: TGTGCCAGCACCTTAACCCGGGACAGGGTCGATGAGCAGTTCTTC; CDR3 protein: CASTLTRDRVDEQFF
clone size: once; J gene: TRBJ1-5; V gene: TRBV5-6; D gene: TRBD1; CDR3 DNA: TGTGCCAGCACTACAGGGGGCACTCAGCCCCAGCATTTT; CDR3 protein: CASTTGGTQPQHF
clone size: NA; J gene: TRBJ2-7; V gene: TRBV5-4; D gene: NA; CDR3 DNA: TGTGCCAGCAGCTTGGGGGGTTCGGGACTGGACTACGAGCAGTACTTC; CDR3 protein: CASSLGGSGLDYEQYF
clone size: once; J gene: TRBJ1-1; V gene: TRBV19; D gene: TRBD1; CDR3 DNA: TGTGCCAGTAGTGTCAATTCCGGGACAGGGAGAACTGAAGCTTTCTTT; CDR3 protein: CASSVNSGTGRTEAFF
clone size: NA; J gene: TRBJ1-6; V gene: TRBV30; D gene: NA; CDR3 DNA: TGTGCCTGGACCCCCGACAGAATACTCCACTTT; CDR3 protein: CAWTPDRILHF
clone size: NA; J gene: TRBJ2-5; V gene: TRBV28; D gene: TRBD1; CDR3 DNA: TGTGCCAGCAGTTTTTATGGCAGGGGGCCGGAGACCCAGTACTTC; CDR3 protein: CASSFYGRGPETQYF
clone size: NA; J gene: TRBJ1-2; V gene: TRBV9; D gene: NA; CDR3 DNA: TGTGCCAGCAGCCTCCCCCCCGGGGAGGAATTAGAAGGCGGCTACACCTTC; CDR3 protein: CASSLPPGEELEGGYTF
clone size: few; J gene: TRBJ2-7; V gene: TRBV10-3; D gene: TRBD2; CDR3 DNA: TGTGCCATCAGTGGGAGTCGAGCGGGGGGGATAGGCGAGCAGTACTTC; CDR3 protein: CAISGSRAGGIGEQYF
clone size: NA; J gene: TRBJ1-4; V gene: TRBV5-1; D gene: TRBD1; CDR3 DNA: TGCGCCAGCGGTACCGGGACAGGGAAAGAAAAACTGTTTTTT; CDR3 protein: CASGTGTGKEKLFF
clone size: NA; J gene: TRBJ1-5; V gene: TRBV28; D gene: NA; CDR3 DNA: TGTGCCAGCAGTTTATTGGGCTACGAGCAGCCCCAGCATTTT; CDR3 protein: CASSLLGYEQPQHF
clone size: NA; J gene: TRBJ2-7; V gene: TRBV4-1; D gene: NA; CDR3 DNA: TGCGCCAGCAGCCAACCAGGGAGGACCTACGAGCAGTACTTC; CDR3 protein: CASSQPGRTYEQYF
clone size: NA; J gene: TRBJ1-3; V gene: TRBV7-2; D gene: TRBD1; CDR3 DNA: TGTGCCAGCAGCTTTCTCCCGGCAGGGGGCTTCTCTGGAAACACCATATATTTT; CDR3 protein: CASSFLPAGGFSGNTIYF
clone size: NA; J gene: TRBJ2-7; V gene: TRBV5-5; D gene: NA; CDR3 DNA: TGTGCCAGCAGCGATGACAGAACTCCCTACGAGCAGTACTTC; CDR3 protein: CASSDDRTPYEQYF
clone size: NA; J gene: TRBJ1-5; V gene: TRBV7-8; D gene: TRBD1; CDR3 DNA: TGTGCCAGCAGCCCCTGGCAGGGGGGCGCGGATCAGCCCCAGCATTTT; CDR3 protein: CASSPWQGGADQPQHF
clone size: NA; J gene: TRBJ1-5; V gene: TRBV6-6; D gene: NA; CDR3 DNA: TGTGCCAGCAGTTCGGGAGTTCAGCCCCAGCATTTT; CDR3 protein: CASSSGVQPQHF
clone size: NA; J gene: TRBJ2-5; V gene: TRBV18; D gene: NA; CDR3 DNA: TGTGCCAGCTCACCACTGGAGAGGGAAGGGACCCAGTACTTC; CDR3 protein: CASSPLEREGTQYF
clone size: NA; J gene: TRBJ1-1; V gene: TRBV27; D gene: TRBD1; CDR3 DNA: TGTGCCAGCAGGGGGACAGAAGAGAACACTGAAGCTTTCTTT; CDR3 protein: CASRGTEENTEAFF
clone size: NA; J gene: TRBJ2-1; V gene: TRBV7-9; D gene: NA; CDR3 DNA: TGTGCCAGCAGCTTAGTGCGAGCGGTCATATACAATGAGCAGTTCTTC; CDR3 protein: CASSLVRAVIYNEQFF
clone size: NA; J gene: TRBJ1-3; V gene: TRBV7-9; D gene: NA; CDR3 DNA: TGTGCCAGCAGCTACTGGACAGAGAGAAACACCATATATTTT; CDR3 protein: CASSYWTERNTIYF
clone size: NA; J gene: TRBJ2-1; V gene: TRBV5-4; D gene: TRBD2; CDR3 DNA: TGTGCCAGCAGCTTGGAGAGCGGGGGAGGATACAATGAGCAGTTCTTC; CDR3 protein: CASSLESGGGYNEQFF
clone size: once; J gene: TRBJ2-1; V gene: TRBV7-9; D gene: TRBD2; CDR3 DNA: TGTGCCAGCAGCTTAGGGCGCGGGAGCTCCTACAATGAGCAGTTCTTC; CDR3 protein: CASSLGRGSSYNEQFF
clone size: NA; J gene: TRBJ1-2; V gene: TRBV6-6; D gene: TRBD1; CDR3 DNA: TGTGCCAGCAGGGGGGGACAGGGTGATGGCTACACCTTC; CDR3 protein: CASRGGQGDGYTF
clone size: once; J gene: TRBJ2-6; V gene: TRBV15; D gene: NA; CDR3 DNA: TGTGCCACCAGCAGAGATTTCAGCTCTGGGGCCAACGTCCTGACTTTC; CDR3 protein: CATSRDFSSGANVLTF
clone size: NA; J gene: TRBJ1-1; V gene: TRBV5-6; D gene: NA; CDR3 DNA: TGTGCCAGCAGCTTGGGGTACAGCGGGGCGCGGGCTTTCTTT; CDR3 protein: CASSLGYSGARAFF
clone size: NA; J gene: TRBJ2-4; V gene: TRBV30; D gene: NA; CDR3 DNA: TGTGCCTGGAGTGGGCTTCGAGCCAAAAACATTCAGTACTTC; CDR3 protein: CAWSGLRAKNIQYF
clone size: NA; J gene: TRBJ2-1; V gene: TRBV4-3; D gene: NA; CDR3 DNA: TGCGCCAGCAGCCAAGAAGGCGGTTACAATGAGCAGTTCTTC; CDR3 protein: CASSQEGGYNEQFF
clone size: NA; J gene: TRBJ1-5; V gene: TRBV2; D gene: NA; CDR3 DNA: TGTGCCAGCACCCTGCGGAGTTTGTCGGGCAATCAGCCCCAGCATTTT; CDR3 protein: CASTLRSLSGNQPQHF
clone size: many; J gene: TRBJ1-3; V gene: TRBV19; D gene: NA; CDR3 DNA: TGTGCCAGCACAGGGATCCAGAGCTCTGGAAACACCATATATTTT; CDR3 protein: CASTGIQSSGNTIYF
clone size: NA; J gene: TRBJ1-2; V gene: TRBV29-1; D gene: TRBD1; CDR3 DNA: TGCAGCGTGACGACAGGGCCCGGCTATGGCTACACCTTC; CDR3 protein: CSVTTGPGYGYTF
clone size: NA; J gene: TRBJ1-1; V gene: TRBV19; D gene: NA; CDR3 DNA: TGTGCCAGTCAGCCCCAGACAGGCCGGGCCACTGAAGCTTTCTTT; CDR3 protein: CASQPQTGRATEAFF
clone size: NA; J gene: TRBJ2-5; V gene: TRBV6-5; D gene: NA; CDR3 DNA: TGTGCCAGCAGCGACTTTGGGACCCAGTACTTC; CDR3 protein: CASSDFGTQYF
clone size: once; J gene: TRBJ1-1; V gene: TRBV6-5; D gene: TRBD1; CDR3 DNA: TGTGCCGGGGGGGCCGACAGGGGAGGGACTGAAGCTTTCTTT; CDR3 protein: CAGGADRGGTEAFF
clone size: NA; J gene: TRBJ1-1; V gene: TRBV29-1; D gene: TRBD1; CDR3 DNA: TGCAGCGTTGAGGGACAGGGGGAGAGAGCTTTCTTT; CDR3 protein: CSVEGQGERAFF